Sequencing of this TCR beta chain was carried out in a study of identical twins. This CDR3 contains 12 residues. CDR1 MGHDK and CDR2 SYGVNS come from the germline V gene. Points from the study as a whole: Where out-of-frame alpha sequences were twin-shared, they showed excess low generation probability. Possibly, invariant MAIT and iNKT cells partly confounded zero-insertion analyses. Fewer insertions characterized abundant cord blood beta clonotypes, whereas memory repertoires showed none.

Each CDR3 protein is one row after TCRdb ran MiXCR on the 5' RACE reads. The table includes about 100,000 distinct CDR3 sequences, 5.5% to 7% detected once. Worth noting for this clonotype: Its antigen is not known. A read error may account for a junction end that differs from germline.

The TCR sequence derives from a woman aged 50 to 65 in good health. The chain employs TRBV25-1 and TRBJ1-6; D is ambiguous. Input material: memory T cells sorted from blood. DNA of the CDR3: TGTGCCAGCAGTGATGGAGGCAGACCCCACCACTTT. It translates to CASSDGGRPHHF.